This T cell receptor beta chain was sequenced for a study of T-cell reconstitution after alpha-beta-depleted transplantation in children. General study findings and limits: By one year post-transplant, T-cell counts and diversity largely arose from T cells that were newly produced. Where some patients showed high TCRbeta diversity at day 60, it came from recipient T cells and thymic progenitors that had survived. Expanded graft clones numbering several hundred reportedly gave rise to alpha-beta T cells about two months after transplant.

Unique molecular identifiers tagged the TCRbeta library. TCRdb recomputed calls from the PCR reads with MiXCR, one row per CDR3 protein. The table records 530,000 or so distinct CDR3 sequences, approximately 30% of them present only once. This clonotype was picked up one time. Its antigen is currently unknown. V gave up 1 base and J gave up 8 bases, with 6 bases separating them. The CDR3 extends over 12 amino acids. The sequencing here drew on PBMCs, taken before TCRalphabeta/CD19-depleted stem cell transplant. The J gene is TRBJ2-1, the V gene TRBV12-3 or TRBV12-4; no firm D call. This TCR came from a boy under two years old with Wiskott-Aldrich syndrome, due to receive a stem cell transplant. The CDR3 sequence: CASSLGVYEQFF. Written as DNA, the CDR3 is TGTGCCAGCAGTTTAGGAGTCTATGAGCAGTTCTTC.